The present TCR beta chain was sequenced within a study of T-cell reconstitution after alpha-beta-depleted transplantation in children. Only a few counts were recorded for this clonotype. V lost 6 bases, J lost 3 bases, and 18 bases lay in between. The CDR3 extends over 16 amino acids. Germline V lookup: CDR1 SGHTA, CDR2 FQGTGA. Preparation of the TCRbeta library involved a method that used unique molecular identifiers. TCRdb reprocessed the PCR reads via MiXCR and lists one record per CDR3 protein. The sample shows some 590,000 distinct CDR3 sequences, about 11% of them seen only once. The sequence came from a human donor who donated a stem cell graft to a child with acute myeloid leukemia. The chain couples TRBV7-3 to TRBJ2-1; D might be TRBD1 (5 bases). Sequencing used PBMCs from the stem cell graft donor, obtained from the stem cell graft. DNA for the CDR3: TGTGCCAGCAGTTTATCTGGCAGGGTAGGCTACAATGAGCAGTTCTTC. This gives the protein CASSLSGRVGYNEQFF.